This passage covers 30 T cell receptor beta chains from one sample sequenced in a study of T cell responses to AZD1222 COVID-19 vaccine (dated by TCRdb to about 2021). Library construction relied on the immunoSEQ multiplex PCR assay. This is the immuneACCESS table as TCRdb keeps it, with only in-frame sequences that have V and J called. A part of the clones is gone; compared with another copy, unresolved V genes explain less than half, and the rest is unexplained. The sample table contains about 120,000 clones; only one count was recorded for roughly 90% of them. The ten biggest clones cover roughly 8.4% of the sample. This specimen's time point label, per the study, means: baseline before first vaccination. The sample here was peripheral blood, taken on day 0 of AZD1222 vaccination. All receptors derive from an adult in good health.

The J gene is TRBJ2-5, the V gene TRBV29-1; TRBD2 matches 12 bases. Germline V gives CDR1 SQVTM, CDR2 ANQGSEA. The trim removed 6 bases at V and 2 bases at J, leaving 7 bases unmatched. The CDR3 consists of 15 residues. As DNA, the CDR3 is TGCAGCGTAAAAGGACTAGCGGGGAGACAAGAGACCCAGTACTTC. Translation gives CSVKGLAGRQETQYF.

This sequence joins TRBV10-1 and TRBJ2-2; D is possibly TRBD2 (5 bases). The germline V gene encodes CDR1 WNHNN and CDR2 SYGVQD (reference sequence). This CDR3 spans 14 amino acids. Deletions cut 8 bases from V and 0 bases from J, with 10 bases between. CDR3 nucleotide sequence: TGCGCCAGCGCTCGGGGTACGAACACCGGGGAGCTGTTTTTT. Amino acid sequence: CASARGTNTGELFF.

The chain combines TRBV3-1 (or the pseudogene TRBV3-2) with TRBJ1-3; possible D gene TRBD1, 6 bases. CDR1 is LGHDT and CDR2 is YNNKEL in the germline V gene (reference sequence). The CDR3 sequence is 16 residues long. The V gene lost 4 bases and the J gene lost 0 bases, with 13 bases spanning the gap. DNA of the CDR3: TGTGCCAGCAGCCGGGGGCGTAGCAGCTCTGGAAACACCATATATTTT. It encodes CASSRGRSSSGNTIYF.

About this clone: One end of the junction is discordant with germline, which a read error may explain. V and J are TRBV5-6 and TRBJ1-2, with a weak D call TRBD1 (5 bases). Germline assignment: CDR1 SGHDT and CDR2 YYEEEE. The CDR3 sequence is 12 residues long. The CDR3 protein is CASSLGRAQGPF. The CDR3 DNA reads as TGTGCCAGCAGCTTAGGCAGGGCCCAGGGCCCCTTC.

The V call is TRBV15, the J call TRBJ1-1; no firm D call. This CDR3 comprises 14 residues. Germline values: CDR1 LNHNV, CDR2 YYDKDF (reference sequence). The V end lost 4 bases, the J end lost 0 bases, and 9 bases lay between the germline ends. The CDR3 sequence is CATSTERLNTEAFF. CDR3 nucleotides: TGTGCCACCAGCACCGAACGATTGAACACTGAAGCTTTCTTT.

The genes are TRBV6-5 and TRBJ1-5; TRBD1 is a possible D gene (5 bases). Germline values: CDR1 MNHEY, CDR2 SVGAGI. Deletions cut 7 bases from V and 4 bases from J, with 11 bases between. The CDR3 spans 13 residues. CDR3 sequence (DNA): TGTGCCAGCACCCAAAACAGGAATCAGCCCCAGCATTTT. Encoded protein: CASTQNRNQPQHF.

This chain uses TRBV7-9 with TRBJ1-5, with 9 bases identical to TRBD1. Germline CDR1 and CDR2: SEHNR and FQNEAQ (reference sequence). V shed 5 bases and J 1 base; nucleotides not matched to a gene: 6. This CDR3 is built from 16 residues. The CDR3 nucleotides are TGTGCCAGCAGCCCACATGGGACAGGGAGCAATCAGCCCCAGCATTTT. Translating gives CASSPHGTGSNQPQHF.

J is TRBJ1-1 and V is TRBV7-9, with 7 nucleotides matching TRBD1. The CDR3 extends over 14 amino acids. From germline, CDR1 is SEHNR and CDR2 FQNEAQ (reference sequence). With V trimmed by 5 bases and J by 5 bases, 8 bases remained unmatched. The chain's CDR3 is CASSPEGGRTEAFF. The CDR3, as DNA: TGTGCCAGCAGCCCCGAAGGGGGCCGTACTGAAGCTTTCTTT.

The chain recombines TRBV10-1 with TRBJ1-3; D call uncertain. Germline-derived CDR1 and CDR2 are WNHNN and SYGVQD (reference sequence). This CDR3 has 14 residues. Trimming stripped 2 bases from V and 0 bases from J, with 5 bases between. The CDR3 reads CASSETVSGNTIYF. In DNA form, the CDR3 reads TGCGCCAGCAGTGAGACAGTCTCTGGAAACACCATATATTTT.

This clone is a singleton in its sample. V usage is TRBV5-1 and J usage is TRBJ2-3; TRBD1 or TRBD2 may be the D gene (6 bases each). The V end lost 1 base, the J end lost 5 bases, and 11 bases lay between the germline ends. The CDR3 consists of 14 residues. Looked up from germline, CDR1 is SGHRS and CDR2 is YFSETQ. The CDR3 sequence is CASSLNGGGDTQYF. In DNA form, the CDR3 reads TGCGCCAGCAGCTTGAACGGAGGGGGAGATACGCAGTATTTT.

V is TRBV5-1 and J is TRBJ2-2; D gene unclear. The CDR3 consists of 14 residues. Trimming removed 2 bases at V and 2 bases at J, with 7 bases between. Germline-derived CDR1 and CDR2 are SGHRS and YFSETQ. The CDR3 DNA follows: TGCGCCAGCAGCTTCGAAGGAAACACCGGGGAGCTGTTTTTT. It translates to CASSFEGNTGELFF.

The chain is built from TRBV5-1 and TRBJ1-1; D remains unclear. Trimming cost V 1 base and J 1 base, with 11 bases left between them. This CDR3 spans 15 amino acids. The V gene's germline CDR1 is SGHRS and CDR2 YFSETQ. The CDR3 nucleotides are TGCGCCAGCAGCTTGACGGGTAGCCCGAACACTGAAGCTTTCTTT. This codes for CASSLTGSPNTEAFF.

This chain connects TRBV11-3 to TRBJ2-1; 11 bases align to TRBD2. Germline assignment: CDR1 SGHNT and CDR2 YENEEA. The CDR3 length is 15 residues. V lost 5 bases and J lost 9; bases outside the gene matches: 9. This CDR3 reads CASSQLAGASPEQFF. The CDR3 region has the DNA TGTGCCAGCAGCCAACTAGCGGGAGCTTCTCCTGAGCAGTTCTTC.

The J gene is TRBJ1-1, the V gene TRBV28, with D possibly TRBD1 on 5 matching bases. Germline V gives CDR1 MDHEN, CDR2 SYDVKM. The CDR3 is 17 amino acids. V lost 0 bases and J 0 bases, leaving 14 bases between the germline ends. The CDR3 nucleotides are TGTGCCAGCAGTTTATGGGGGCAGGGTGTAATGAACACTGAAGCTTTCTTT. As protein: CASSLWGQGVMNTEAFF.

The chain uses TRBV7-6 and TRBJ2-2, with D possibly called TRBD1 or TRBD2 (6 bases each). CDR3 length: 16 amino acids. In germline, CDR1 is SGHVS, CDR2 FNYEAQ. V gave up 1 base and J gave up 5 bases, with 14 bases separating them. CDR3 nucleotides: TGTGCCAGCAGCTTAGTGGGGGGCCCAAATACCGGGGAGCTGTTTTTT. Protein: CASSLVGGPNTGELFF.

The rearrangement uses TRBV7-9 and TRBJ1-5; the match to TRBD1 covers 10 bases. Looked up from germline, CDR1 is SEHNR and CDR2 is FQNEAQ (reference sequence). J lost 5 bases, V lost 5 bases, and 9 bases had no gene match. The CDR3 has 16 amino acids. CDR3 in amino acids: CASSPTGTGAHQPQHF. The CDR3 region has the DNA TGTGCCAGCAGCCCTACCGGGACAGGGGCCCATCAGCCCCAGCATTTT.

The chain joins TRBV2 to TRBJ2-7, with TRBD2 matching over 8 bases. Germline V gene data show CDR1 as SNHLY and CDR2 as FYNNEI. The length of the CDR3 is 15 residues. The junction had 9 bases not matched to a gene; V was cut back by 6 bases and J by 2 bases. In nucleotides, the CDR3 is TGTGCCAGCAGGGTTAGAAGCGGGAGTGCCTACGAGCAGTACTTC. This translates into CASRVRSGSAYEQYF.

The chain combines TRBV5-1 with TRBJ2-5; tentative D call: TRBD2 (5 bases). V lost 4 bases to trimming and J lost 3 bases, with 13 bases between them. This CDR3 is built from 14 residues. From germline, CDR1 is SGHRS and CDR2 YFSETQ. CDR3 coding DNA: TGCGCCAGCAGCCCTGGGGAGCAGAAAGAGACCCAGTACTTC. As protein: CASSPGEQKETQYF.

V gene TRBV10-3 combines with J gene TRBJ2-3; 8 positions agree with TRBD2. The ends lost 3 bases at V and 2 bases at J; junction bases unmatched: 7. Germline loops: CDR1 ENHRY, CDR2 SYGVKD. The CDR3 spans 16 residues. The CDR3, as DNA: TGTGCCATCAGTGAACGGGCGGGGGGATCCACAGATACGCAGTATTTT. Residues: CAISERAGGSTDTQYF.

The chain links TRBV6-6 to TRBJ1-5, with TRBD1 as a possible D gene (5 bases). V gave up 11 bases and J gave up 1 base, with 12 bases separating them. Per germline, CDR1 MNHNY and CDR2 SVGAGI (reference sequence). The CDR3 runs to 13 residues. The CDR3 loop reads CAAHGGSNQPQHF. The DNA of the CDR3 is TGTGCCGCTCACGGGGGGAGCAATCAGCCCCAGCATTTT.

The chain carries TRBV18 and TRBJ1-1; 7 positions agree with TRBD1. V dropped 6 bases and J dropped 4; count of bases not matched to a gene: 20. The CDR3 loop spans 18 amino acids. Germline CDR1 KGHSH, CDR2 LQKENI. CDR3 sequence (DNA): TGTGCCAGCTCGCCCCCCTACCTTCCCGGGACAGCAGGCACTGAAGCTTTCTTT. Translation: CASSPPYLPGTAGTEAFF.

J is TRBJ1-1 and V is TRBV11-2; D is perhaps TRBD1 (6 bases). Germline loops: CDR1 SGHAT, CDR2 FQNNGV. The length of the CDR3 is 12 residues. V lost 5 bases and J 8 bases, leaving 12 bases between the germline ends. The CDR3 region is CASSRGALEAFF. In DNA form, the CDR3 reads TGTGCCAGCAGCCGGGGGGCATTGGAAGCTTTCTTT.

CDR3 loop: CASSPGTQENTIYF. The CDR3 DNA reads as TGTGCCAGCTCACCAGGGACTCAGGAGAACACCATATATTTT. The chain is built from TRBV18 and TRBJ1-3, with D perhaps TRBD1 (5 bases). The CDR3 spans 14 residues. The V gene's germline CDR1 is KGHSH and CDR2 LQKENI. Trimming stripped 2 bases from V and 7 bases from J, with 12 bases between.

The chain links TRBV20-1 to TRBJ2-7, with unresolved D. CDR1 and CDR2 from the germline V gene are DFQATT and SNEGSKA (reference sequence). With 1 base removed from V and 5 bases from J, the gap between germline ends came to 3 bases. The CDR3 sequence is 10 residues long. The chain's CDR3 is CSARANEQYF. The DNA of the CDR3 is TGCAGTGCTAGAGCAAACGAGCAGTACTTC.

The V gene is TRBV10-3, the J gene TRBJ1-1; D is unclear. CDR1 and CDR2 from the germline V gene are ENHRY and SYGVKD. V lost 6 bases and J lost 2, with 13 bases in between. The CDR3 loop spans 14 amino acids. The CDR3 nucleotides read TGTGCCATCAGGTTGGCCCCAGAAAACACTGAAGCTTTCTTT. Translated: CAIRLAPENTEAFF.

The CDR3 protein is CASTETLGVHGYTF. DNA for the CDR3: TGTGCCAGCACCGAGACCTTGGGGGTTCACGGCTACACCTTC. This chain links TRBV3-1 (or the pseudogene TRBV3-2) with TRBJ1-2; maybe TRBD1 (5 bases). In germline, CDR1 is LGHDT, CDR2 YNNKEL (reference sequence). With 7 bases removed from V and 8 bases from J, the gap between germline ends came to 20 bases. The CDR3 loop spans 14 amino acids.

The chain combines TRBV11-2 with TRBJ1-1; no definite D call. The CDR3 consists of 13 residues. Germline V gives CDR1 SGHAT, CDR2 FQNNGV. Trimming stripped 3 bases from V and 6 bases from J, with 11 bases between. CDR3 sequence: CASSFELNPEAFF. The CDR3, as DNA: TGTGCCAGCAGCTTTGAGTTAAACCCTGAAGCTTTCTTT.

This clone was counted a few times. This chain connects TRBV11-2 to TRBJ1-1, with D possibly being TRBD1 (6 bases). V was pared by 6 bases and J by 11 bases, with 19 bases between. The CDR3 is made up of 13 amino acids. Germline CDR1 and CDR2: SGHAT and FQNNGV. The CDR3 coding sequence is TGTGCCAGCAGTCGAGTCAGGGGTCAGGATGCTTTCTTT. Amino acids: CASSRVRGQDAFF.

The chain combines TRBV9 with TRBJ1-1; a possible D gene is TRBD1 (6 bases). The CDR3 extends over 15 amino acids. Trimming left V 0 bases short and J 7 bases short, with 16 bases between. Germline CDR1 SGDLS, CDR2 YYNGEE. This CDR3 reads CASSVGVTTGIEAFF. The CDR3 DNA reads TGTGCCAGCAGCGTAGGAGTCACAACAGGGATTGAAGCTTTCTTT.

The CDR3: CSVEDGGEQYF. CDR3 sequence (DNA): TGCAGCGTTGAAGATGGCGGTGAGCAGTACTTC. This chain joins TRBV29-1 and TRBJ2-7; D remains unclear. The CDR3 loop spans 11 amino acids. The germline V gene encodes CDR1 SQVTM and CDR2 ANQGSEA. V lost 0 bases and J lost 7, with 7 bases in between.